The 26 T cell receptor beta chains given below trace back to one sample, sequenced in a study of regulatory and conventional T cells in breast cancer. TCRdb redid the calling of the PCR reads with MiXCR, one entry per CDR3 protein. This table has under 20,000 distinct CDR3 sequences, 25% to 40% appearing once. Input material: conventional T cells from blood. The receptors originated from a female donor in good health.

The chain combines TRBV7-9 with TRBJ2-7; 9 nucleotides match TRBD2. Germline assignment: CDR1 SEHNR and CDR2 FQNEAQ (reference sequence). The trim removed 3 bases at V and 3 bases at J, leaving 6 bases unmatched. CDR3 length: 15 residues. CDR3 nucleotide sequence: TGTGCCAGCAGCTTTGGTAGCGGGAGTGTCTACGAGCAGTACTTC. It codes for CASSFGSGSVYEQYF.

Turning to this clonotype: This may stem from a read error, because a much larger clone lies one nucleotide away. The chain joins TRBV3-1 to TRBJ2-1; TRBD1 might be the D (5 bases). The CDR3 runs to 14 residues. Per germline, CDR1 LGHDT and CDR2 YNNKEL (reference sequence). The CDR3 loop reads CASSLQDRNNGQFF. Written as DNA, the CDR3 is TGTGCCAGCAGCCTACAAGACAGAAACAATGGGCAGTTCTTC.

By its share, this clonotype is medium-sized. The gene calls are TRBV5-1 and TRBJ2-3; D may be TRBD2 (6 bases). CDR3 size: 15 residues. CDR1 and CDR2 from the germline V gene are SGHRS and YFSETQ. Trimming shortened V by 1 base and J by 0 bases, and 9 bases separated the two germline ends. The CDR3 loop is CASSLRTISTDTQYF. CDR3 nucleotides: TGCGCCAGCAGCTTGAGGACTATTAGCACAGATACGCAGTATTTT.

The genes are TRBV7-3 and TRBJ2-3; perhaps D is TRBD1 or TRBD2 (6 bases each). Germline CDR1 is SGHTA and CDR2 is FQGTGA. Deletions cut 1 base from V and 5 bases from J, with 13 bases between. The CDR3 spans 15 residues. CDR3 sequence: CASSLRGARGDTQYF. CDR3 nucleotide sequence: TGTGCCAGCAGCTTAAGGGGGGCCCGGGGAGATACGCAGTATTTT.

This clonotype showed up just a few times. CDR3 sequence reads: CASSLLRRSSYEQYF. The CDR3 DNA sequence: TGTGCCAGCAGCTTATTAAGGCGGTCCTCCTACGAGCAGTACTTC. This chain connects TRBV7-9 to TRBJ2-7; D is undetermined. This CDR3 region has 15 residues. Germline V CDR1 and CDR2: SEHNR, FQNEAQ (reference sequence). Deletions cut 2 bases from V and 0 bases from J, with 11 bases between.

This clonotype was seen only a few times. This chain's CDR3 is CASSLVPTGTGGDQPQHF. The CDR3, as DNA: TGCGCCAGCAGCTTGGTCCCCACCGGGACAGGGGGTGATCAGCCCCAGCATTTT. The chain carries TRBV5-1 and TRBJ1-5; 11 nucleotides match TRBD1. Germline lookup yields CDR1 SGHRS and CDR2 YFSETQ. CDR3 length: 18 residues. Trimming removed 0 bases from V and 5 bases from J; junction bases left unmatched: 10.

The chain joins TRBV12-3 or TRBV12-4 to TRBJ2-3; 8 positions match TRBD2. V lost 1 base to trimming and J lost 1 base; unmatched junction nucleotides: 4. The CDR3 has 16 amino acids. The CDR3 sequence is CASSLEAGVRTDTQYF. The CDR3 nucleotides read TGTGCCAGCAGTTTAGAAGCGGGGGTCCGCACAGATACGCAGTATTTT.

By share of the sample, this clonotype is medium-sized. V usage is TRBV12-3 or TRBV12-4 and J usage is TRBJ1-2; D gene uncertain. V lost 2 bases, J lost 2 bases, and 9 bases lay in between. This CDR3 contains 14 residues. This CDR3 reads CASSLFSSNYGYTF. The CDR3 DNA is TGTGCCAGCAGTTTATTCAGTTCCAACTATGGCTACACCTTC.

This clonotype was recorded many times. The chain combines TRBV5-1 with TRBJ2-7; 10 nucleotides match TRBD2. Germline V gene sequence: CDR1 SGHRS, CDR2 YFSETQ. The CDR3 is 14 residues long. Germline trimming cut 3 bases from V and 7 bases from J; bases unmatched to any gene: 7. CDR3 region: CASSSSGSAGEQYF. CDR3 DNA: TGCGCCAGCAGCTCTAGCGGGAGTGCTGGAGAGCAGTACTTC.

The V call is TRBV5-1, the J call TRBJ2-7, with TRBD2 as a possible D gene (5 bases). Trimming took 4 bases from V and 5 from J, leaving 13 bases between them. Germline V gene lookup returns CDR1 SGHRS and CDR2 YFSETQ. This CDR3 contains 13 residues. CDR3 region: CASSPAGEHEQYF. The CDR3 DNA sequence: TGCGCCAGCAGCCCGGCCGGGGAGCACGAGCAGTACTTC.

This clonotype is categorized as medium-sized (0.01 to 0.1%). The gene calls are TRBV20-1 and TRBJ2-3; 7 bases align to TRBD1. From germline, CDR1 is DFQATT and CDR2 SNEGSKA (reference sequence). The J segment lost 0 bases and the V segment lost 5 bases, leaving 8 bases of the junction unmatched. The CDR3 length is 15 residues. CDR3 loop: CSASGTATSTDTQYF. The CDR3 nucleotides read TGCAGTGCTTCAGGGACAGCCACTAGCACAGATACGCAGTATTTT.

This clonotype was counted only a few times. The chain uses TRBV20-1 and TRBJ2-3; 7 nucleotides match TRBD2. Germline assignment: CDR1 DFQATT and CDR2 SNEGSKA (reference sequence). V shed 0 bases and J 8 bases; nucleotides not matched to a gene: 11. The CDR3 covers 15 residues. The CDR3 spells CSARDWDYLSVTQYF. CDR3 DNA: TGCAGTGCTAGAGATTGGGACTACCTCAGTGTTACGCAGTATTTT.

The count of this clonotype is one. V gene TRBV11-2 combines with J gene TRBJ2-5; 13 nucleotides align to TRBD2. The CDR3 contains 16 residues. The V and J ends lost 4 bases and 5 bases, in that order; junction bases with no gene match: 7. Germline CDR1 SGHAT, CDR2 FQNNGV. CDR3 protein: CASSSTSGRATETQYF. The CDR3 coding sequence is TGTGCCAGCAGCTCAACTAGCGGGAGGGCCACGGAGACCCAGTACTTC. Variable domain in full (rest from reference TRBV11-2 and TRBJ2-5): EAGVAQSPRYKIIEKRQSVAFWCNPISGHATLYWYQQILGQGPKLLIQFQNNGVVDDSQLPKDRFSAERLKGVDSTLKIQPAKLEDSAVYLCASSSTSGRATETQYFGPGTRLLVL.

V and J are TRBV11-2 and TRBJ2-1, with TRBD1 identical over 10 bases. With 5 bases clipped from V and 3 bases from J, the junction kept 7 bases outside the gene matches. Per germline, CDR1 SGHAT and CDR2 FQNNGV. The CDR3 totals 16 residues. CDR3 residues: CASSGRQGANYNEQFF. CDR3 nucleotides: TGTGCCAGCAGCGGTCGACAGGGGGCAAACTACAATGAGCAGTTCTTC.

This clonotype was seen a handful of times. This clone may be a read error of a much larger clone one base away. In this CDR3 the conserved last residue, phenylalanine or tryptophan, is missing, so a read error is likely. V and J are TRBV7-2 and TRBJ1-1, with a tentative D call TRBD1 (5 bases). V lost 2 bases and J 0 bases, leaving 13 bases between the germline ends. From germline, CDR1 is SGHTA and CDR2 FQGNSA. This CDR3 is 16 amino acids long. DNA of the CDR3: TGTGCCAGCAGCTTATCGGTAGCGGGACTGAACACTGAAGCTTTCTCT. It translates to CASSLSVAGLNTEAFS.

A note on this clonotype: This may arise from a read error, as a much more abundant clone is one base away. V and J are TRBV19 and TRBJ2-5; 7 nucleotides line up with TRBD1. CDR1 LNHDA and CDR2 SQIVND come from the germline V gene (reference sequence). The CDR3 length is 14 residues. V gave up 5 bases and J gave up 5 bases; unmatched junction bases: 8. The CDR3 region has the DNA TGTGCCAGTAGTCCGGACAGGACGCGGGAGACCCAGTACTTC. Protein product: CASSPDRTRETQYF.

With regard to this clonotype: At one boundary the junction diverges from the germline segment, which might be a read error. The V gene is TRBV7-2, the J gene TRBJ2-7; tentative D call: TRBD2 (6 bases). Per the germline V gene, CDR1 is SGHTA and CDR2 is FQGNSA. The CDR3 spans 15 residues. CDR3 bases: TGTGCCAGCAGTCTAGGAGGGGCGATTAACTACGATCAGTACTTC. Its translation is CASSLGGAINYDQYF.

The chain has TRBV5-1 and TRBJ2-1; 8 bases line up with TRBD1. CDR1 is SGHRS and CDR2 is YFSETQ in the germline V gene. Trimming cost V 2 bases and J 2 bases; bases outside gene matches: 6. This CDR3 is built from 16 residues. This CDR3 is CASSLQGEGTYNEQFF. The CDR3 DNA is TGCGCCAGCAGCTTACAGGGGGAAGGGACCTACAATGAGCAGTTCTTC.

In DNA form, the CDR3 reads TGTGCCAGCAGCCTGACAGGGTTCGTTTACGAGCAGTACTTC. Protein product: CASSLTGFVYEQYF. This sequence joins TRBV27 and TRBJ2-7; TRBD1 matches 7 bases. Germline assignment: CDR1 MNHEY and CDR2 SMNVEV (reference sequence). V shed 6 bases and J 4 bases; nucleotides not matched to a gene: 9. This CDR3 contains 14 residues.

This chain uses TRBV20-1 with TRBJ1-6; D perhaps matches TRBD1 (5 bases). The germline CDR1 and CDR2 sequences are DFQATT and SNEGSKA (reference sequence). V shed 5 bases and J shed 5 bases, with 13 bases lying between them. CDR3 length equals 14 residues. CDR3 coding DNA: TGCAGTGCTTATCAGGGACTTGATAATTCACCCCTCCACTTT. It is translated as CSAYQGLDNSPLHF.

This clonotype turned up a few times. The chain couples TRBV5-1 to TRBJ2-7; D is unresolved. The V gene lost 4 bases and the J gene lost 0 bases, with 8 bases spanning the gap. Germline CDR1 reads SGHRS; CDR2 reads YFSETQ. The CDR3 has 13 amino acids. The CDR3 DNA follows: TGCGCCAGCAGCCGATGGGCCTCCTACGAGCAGTACTTC. Residues: CASSRWASYEQYF.

The V gene is TRBV7-9, the J gene TRBJ1-3; D might be TRBD1 (5 bases). Deletions cut 8 bases from V and 1 base from J, with 12 bases between. Germline loops: CDR1 SEHNR, CDR2 FQNEAQ (reference sequence). This CDR3 is 14 amino acids long. CDR3 sequence reads: CASGSGFSGNTIYF. CDR3 nucleotide sequence: TGTGCCAGCGGATCAGGGTTTTCTGGAAACACCATATATTTT.

The chain combines TRBV3-2 with TRBJ1-2; the table names TRBD1, a call not compared with the DNA. TRBV3-2 is shown as a pseudogene. This CDR3 region has 17 residues. The CDR3 DNA follows: TGTGCCAGCAGCCCCTCTAAGGAAGGGGGCTCTAACTATGGCTACACCTTC. It specifies CASSPSKEGGSNYGYTF.

Concerning this clonotype itself: Since a much larger clone is just one base distant, this may be a read error. The conserved phenylalanine or tryptophan is not found at the CDR3 terminus, so this likely reflects a read error. The chain carries TRBV4-2 and TRBJ2-1; D remains unclear. V lost 0 bases to trimming and J lost 5 bases, with 11 bases between them. The germline CDR1 and CDR2 sequences are LGHNA and YNFKEQ. The CDR3 has 15 amino acids. Written as DNA, the CDR3 is TGTGCCAGCAGCCAAGAGGGTCTACTGCACAATGAGCAGTTCCTC. It specifies CASSQEGLLHNEQFL.

This clonotype is termed medium-sized. This chain connects TRBV6-5 to TRBJ2-7, with D perhaps matching TRBD1 (5 bases). This CDR3 has 11 residues. V was pared by 9 bases and J by 2 bases, with 8 bases between. The germline CDR1 and CDR2 sequences are MNHEY and SVGAGI. CDR3 loop: CASGRAYEQYF. The CDR3 region has the DNA TGTGCCAGTGGCAGGGCCTACGAGCAGTACTTC.

This clonotype was seen a few times. CDR3 sequence: CSVDMTGDGGYTF. As DNA, the CDR3 is TGCAGCGTTGATATGACAGGGGATGGTGGCTACACCTTC. The chain is built from TRBV29-1 and TRBJ1-2; 8 bases match TRBD1. V shed 3 bases and J 7 bases; nucleotides not matched to a gene: 7. The CDR3 sequence is 13 residues long. Looked up from germline, CDR1 is SQVTM and CDR2 is ANQGSEA.